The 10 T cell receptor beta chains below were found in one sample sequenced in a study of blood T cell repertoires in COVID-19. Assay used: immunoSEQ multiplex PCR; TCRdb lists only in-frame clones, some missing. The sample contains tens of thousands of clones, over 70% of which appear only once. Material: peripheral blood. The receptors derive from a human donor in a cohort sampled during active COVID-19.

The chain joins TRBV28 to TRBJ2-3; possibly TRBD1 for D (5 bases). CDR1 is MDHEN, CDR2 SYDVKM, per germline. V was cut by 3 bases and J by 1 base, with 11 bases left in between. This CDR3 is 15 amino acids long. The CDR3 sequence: CASSFQLGGTDTQYF. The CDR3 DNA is TGTGCCAGCAGTTTTCAATTAGGGGGCACAGATACGCAGTATTTT.

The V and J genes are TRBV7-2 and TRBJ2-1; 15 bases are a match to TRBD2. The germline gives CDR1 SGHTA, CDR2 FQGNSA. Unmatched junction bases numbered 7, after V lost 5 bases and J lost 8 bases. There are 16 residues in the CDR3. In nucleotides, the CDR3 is TGTGCCAGCAGCCAAGGACTAGCGGGAGGGCAATATGAGCAGTTCTTC. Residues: CASSQGLAGGQYEQFF.

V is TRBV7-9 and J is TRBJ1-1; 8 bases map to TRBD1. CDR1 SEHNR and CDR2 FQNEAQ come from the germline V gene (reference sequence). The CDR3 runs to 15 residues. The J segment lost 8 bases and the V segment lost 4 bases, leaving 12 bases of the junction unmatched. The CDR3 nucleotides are TGTGCCAGCAGCTCGGCGGGACAGGCGGGAGTCGAAGCTTTCTTT. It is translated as CASSSAGQAGVEAFF.

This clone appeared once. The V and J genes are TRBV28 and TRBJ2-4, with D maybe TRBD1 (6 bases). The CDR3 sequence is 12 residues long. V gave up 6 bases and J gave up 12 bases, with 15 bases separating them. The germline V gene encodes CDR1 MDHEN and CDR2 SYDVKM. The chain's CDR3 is CASRQPGHPQYF. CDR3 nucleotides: TGTGCCAGCAGGCAACCGGGACACCCTCAGTACTTC.

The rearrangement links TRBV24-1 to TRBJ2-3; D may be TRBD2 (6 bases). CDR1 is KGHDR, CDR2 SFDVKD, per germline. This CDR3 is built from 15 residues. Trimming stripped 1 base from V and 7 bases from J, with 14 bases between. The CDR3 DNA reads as TGTGCCACCAGTGATTTAAGCGGGCGGACGAATACGCAGTATTTT. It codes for CATSDLSGRTNTQYF.

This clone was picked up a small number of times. The CDR3 here is CASSLAGGEQYF. In nucleotides, the CDR3 is TGTGCCAGCAGCTTAGCGGGGGGCGAGCAGTACTTC. The chain has TRBV7-2 and TRBJ2-7; weak D call: TRBD2 (6 bases). This CDR3 spans 12 amino acids. The germline V and J ends were trimmed by 0 bases and 6 bases, with 6 bases remaining between them. Germline loops: CDR1 SGHTA, CDR2 FQGNSA.

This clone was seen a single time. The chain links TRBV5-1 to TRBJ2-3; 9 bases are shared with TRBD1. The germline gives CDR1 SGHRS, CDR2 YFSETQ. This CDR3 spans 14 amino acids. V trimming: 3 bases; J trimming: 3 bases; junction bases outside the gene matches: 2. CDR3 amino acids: CASSSGQGTDTQYF. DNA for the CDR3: TGCGCCAGCAGCTCGGGACAGGGTACAGATACGCAGTATTTT.

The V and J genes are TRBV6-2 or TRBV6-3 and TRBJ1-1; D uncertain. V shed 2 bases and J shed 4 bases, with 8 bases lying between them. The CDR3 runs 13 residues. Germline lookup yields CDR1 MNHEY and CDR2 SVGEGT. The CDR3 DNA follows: TGTGCCAGCAGTTACGCGGGGTTCACTGAAGCTTTCTTT. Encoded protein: CASSYAGFTEAFF.

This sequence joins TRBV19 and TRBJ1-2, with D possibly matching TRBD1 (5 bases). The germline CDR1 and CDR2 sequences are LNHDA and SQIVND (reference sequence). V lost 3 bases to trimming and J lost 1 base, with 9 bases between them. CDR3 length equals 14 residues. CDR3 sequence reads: CASSMNRINYGYTF. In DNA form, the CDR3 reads TGTGCCAGTAGTATGAACAGGATTAACTATGGCTACACCTTC.

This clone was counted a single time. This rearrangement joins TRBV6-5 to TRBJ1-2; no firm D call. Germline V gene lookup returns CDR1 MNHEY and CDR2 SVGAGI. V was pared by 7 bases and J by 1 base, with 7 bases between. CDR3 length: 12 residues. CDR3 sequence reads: CASIGVNYGYTF. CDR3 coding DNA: TGTGCCAGCATTGGAGTTAACTATGGCTACACCTTC.